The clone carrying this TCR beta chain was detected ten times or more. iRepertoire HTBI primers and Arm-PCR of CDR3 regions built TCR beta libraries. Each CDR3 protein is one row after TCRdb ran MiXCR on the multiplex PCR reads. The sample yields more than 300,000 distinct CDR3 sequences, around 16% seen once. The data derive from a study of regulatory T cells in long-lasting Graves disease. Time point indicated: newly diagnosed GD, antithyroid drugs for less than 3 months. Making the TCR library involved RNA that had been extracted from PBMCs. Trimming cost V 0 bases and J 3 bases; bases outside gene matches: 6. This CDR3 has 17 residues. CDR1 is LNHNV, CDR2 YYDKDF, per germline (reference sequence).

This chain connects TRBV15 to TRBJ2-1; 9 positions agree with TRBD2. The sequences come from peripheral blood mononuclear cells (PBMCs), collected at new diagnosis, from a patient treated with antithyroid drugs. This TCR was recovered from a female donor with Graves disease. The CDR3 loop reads CATSRDPNSGSYNEQFF. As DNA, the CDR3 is TGTGCCACCAGCAGAGATCCGAATAGCGGGAGCTACAATGAGCAGTTCTTC.